This TCR beta chain was obtained from a study of blood T cell repertoires in COVID-19. Background on the study: Whether acute or convalescent, the COVID-19 samples came from the United States, Italy and Spain. T cells, B-cell-depleted T cells, or PBMCs provided the cDNA or gDNA that served as material.

Original processing notes: Estimated nucleated cell counts came from reference gene primer amplification. TCRdb's table, derived via immunoSEQ multiplex PCR, lists solely in-frame clones and lacks some. The V and J calls and clone size are taken from that table; D and trimming were inferred from the DNA. The sample has 130,000 or so clones; about 85% are singletons. Germline values: CDR1 LNHDA, CDR2 SQIVND (reference sequence). The CDR3 sequence is 14 residues long. Trimming took 0 bases from V and 6 from J, leaving 9 bases between them. The chain is built from TRBV19 and TRBJ1-5; possibly TRBD1 for D (6 bases). Sequencing used peripheral blood. The TCR comes from a human donor in a cohort sampled during active COVID-19. The CDR3 DNA sequence: TGTGCCAGTAGTATAGATGGGGGGGCTCAGCCCCAGCATTTT. Translation: CASSIDGGAQPQHF.